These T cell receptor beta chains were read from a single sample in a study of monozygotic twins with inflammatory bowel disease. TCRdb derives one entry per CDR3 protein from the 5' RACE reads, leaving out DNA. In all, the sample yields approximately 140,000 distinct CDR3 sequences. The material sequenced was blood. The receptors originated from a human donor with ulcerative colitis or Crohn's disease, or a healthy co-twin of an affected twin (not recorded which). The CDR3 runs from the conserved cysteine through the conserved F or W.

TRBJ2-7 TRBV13 CASSSRMDRLYEQYF
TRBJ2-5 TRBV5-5 CASSTSGGPQETQYF
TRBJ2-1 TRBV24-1 CATSGDRDINEQFF
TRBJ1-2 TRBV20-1 CSAILPDRANYGYTF
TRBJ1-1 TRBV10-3 CAISEVAVNTEAFF
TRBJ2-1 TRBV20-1 CSARVRPYNEQFF
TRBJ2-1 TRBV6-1 CASSPVQGAYNEQFF
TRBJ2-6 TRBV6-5 CASTNPGANVLTF
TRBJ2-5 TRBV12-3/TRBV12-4 CASSLWEQETQYF
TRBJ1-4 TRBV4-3 CASSAGLATNEKLFF
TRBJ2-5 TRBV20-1 CSARPKRTSGGQETQYF
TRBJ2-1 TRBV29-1 CSVEDLLGTAIPSYNEQFF
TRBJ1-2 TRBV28 CATRRASSFYGYTF
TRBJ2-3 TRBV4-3 CASSRTSGGGGSTDTQYF
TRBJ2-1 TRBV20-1 CSGQRGGDGNEQFF
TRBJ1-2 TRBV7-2 CASSLAGQGTYGYTF
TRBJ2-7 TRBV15 CATSREGEQYF
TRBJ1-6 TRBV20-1 CSVRAPAAGYNSPLHF
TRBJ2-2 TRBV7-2 CASSATSGVITGELFF
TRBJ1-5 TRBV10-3 CAIRGGQAQGPQHF
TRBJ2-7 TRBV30 CAWSVGTGTFYEQYF
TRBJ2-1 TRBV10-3 CAISPDGGDEQFF
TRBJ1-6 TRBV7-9 CPSSPDRGASSPLHF